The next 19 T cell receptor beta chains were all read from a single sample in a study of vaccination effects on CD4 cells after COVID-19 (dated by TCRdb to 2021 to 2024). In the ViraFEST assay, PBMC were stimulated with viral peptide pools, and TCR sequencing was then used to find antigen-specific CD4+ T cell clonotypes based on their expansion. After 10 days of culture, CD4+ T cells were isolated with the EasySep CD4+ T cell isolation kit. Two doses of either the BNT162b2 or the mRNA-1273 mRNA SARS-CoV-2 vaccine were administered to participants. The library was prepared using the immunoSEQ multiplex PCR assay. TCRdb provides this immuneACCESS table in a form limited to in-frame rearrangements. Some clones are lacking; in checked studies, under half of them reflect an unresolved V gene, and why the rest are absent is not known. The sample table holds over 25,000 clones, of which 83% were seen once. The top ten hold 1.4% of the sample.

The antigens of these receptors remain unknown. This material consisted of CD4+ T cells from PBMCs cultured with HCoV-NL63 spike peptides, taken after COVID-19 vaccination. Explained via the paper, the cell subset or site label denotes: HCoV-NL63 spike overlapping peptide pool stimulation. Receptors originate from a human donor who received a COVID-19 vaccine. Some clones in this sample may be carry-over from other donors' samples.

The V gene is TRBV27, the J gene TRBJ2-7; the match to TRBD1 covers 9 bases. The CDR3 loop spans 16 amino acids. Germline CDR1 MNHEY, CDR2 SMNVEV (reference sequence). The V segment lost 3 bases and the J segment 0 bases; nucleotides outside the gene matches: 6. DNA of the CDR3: TGTGCCAGCAGTTTCTCGGACAGGGGCAACTCCTACGAGCAGTACGTC. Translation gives CASSFSDRGNSYEQYV.

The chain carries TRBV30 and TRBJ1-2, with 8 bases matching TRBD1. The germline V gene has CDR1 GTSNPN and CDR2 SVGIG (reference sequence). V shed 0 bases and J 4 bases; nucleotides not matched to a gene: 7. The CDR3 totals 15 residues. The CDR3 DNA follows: TGTGCCTGGAGTGTATCCCCAACAGGGGGCTATGGCTACACCTTC. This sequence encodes CAWSVSPTGGYGYTF.

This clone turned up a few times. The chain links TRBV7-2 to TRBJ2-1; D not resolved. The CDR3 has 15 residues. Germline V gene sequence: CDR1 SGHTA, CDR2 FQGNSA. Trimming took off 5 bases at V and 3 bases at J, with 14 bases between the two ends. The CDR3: CASSPRISLYNEQFF. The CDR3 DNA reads TGTGCCAGCAGCCCCAGGATCAGCCTCTACAATGAGCAGTTCTTC.

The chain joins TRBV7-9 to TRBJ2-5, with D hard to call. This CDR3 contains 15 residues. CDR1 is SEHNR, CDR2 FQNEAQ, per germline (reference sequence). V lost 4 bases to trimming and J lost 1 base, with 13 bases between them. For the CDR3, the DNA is TGTGCCAGCAGCTATAGTCCCGGCCTCCAAGAGACCCAGTACTTC. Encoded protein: CASSYSPGLQETQYF.

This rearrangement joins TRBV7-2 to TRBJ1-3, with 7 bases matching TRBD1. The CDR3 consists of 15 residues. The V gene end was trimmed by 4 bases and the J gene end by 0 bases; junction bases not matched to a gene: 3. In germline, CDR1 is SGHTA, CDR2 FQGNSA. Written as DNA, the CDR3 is TGTGCCAGCAGCTCCCGGGACAGCTCTGGAAACACCATATATTTT. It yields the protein CASSSRDSSGNTIYF.

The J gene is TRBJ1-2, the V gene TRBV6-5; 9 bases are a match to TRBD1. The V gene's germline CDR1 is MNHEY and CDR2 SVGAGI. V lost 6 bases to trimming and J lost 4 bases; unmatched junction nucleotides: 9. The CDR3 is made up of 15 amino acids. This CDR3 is CASSTRQGQGYGYTF. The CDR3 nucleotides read TGTGCCAGCAGCACCCGACAGGGACAGGGCTATGGCTACACCTTC.

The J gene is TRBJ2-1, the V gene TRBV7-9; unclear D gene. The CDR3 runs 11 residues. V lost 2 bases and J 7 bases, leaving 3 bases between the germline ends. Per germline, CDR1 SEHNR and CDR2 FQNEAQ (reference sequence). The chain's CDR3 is CASSLFNEQFF. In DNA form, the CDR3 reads TGTGCCAGCAGCTTATTTAATGAGCAGTTCTTC.

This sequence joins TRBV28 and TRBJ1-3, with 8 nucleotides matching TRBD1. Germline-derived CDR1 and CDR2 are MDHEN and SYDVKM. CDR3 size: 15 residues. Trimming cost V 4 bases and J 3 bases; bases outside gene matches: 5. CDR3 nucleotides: TGTGCCAGCAGTTCTCAGGGGGCGCTTGGAAACACCATATATTTT. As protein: CASSSQGALGNTIYF.

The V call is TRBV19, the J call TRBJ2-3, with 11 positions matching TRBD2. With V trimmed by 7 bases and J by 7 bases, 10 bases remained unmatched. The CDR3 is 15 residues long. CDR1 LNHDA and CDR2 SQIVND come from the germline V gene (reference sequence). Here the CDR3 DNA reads TGTGCCAGTAACTTAGCGGGGGGGAACCCTTATACGCAGTATTTT. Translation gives CASNLAGGNPYTQYF.

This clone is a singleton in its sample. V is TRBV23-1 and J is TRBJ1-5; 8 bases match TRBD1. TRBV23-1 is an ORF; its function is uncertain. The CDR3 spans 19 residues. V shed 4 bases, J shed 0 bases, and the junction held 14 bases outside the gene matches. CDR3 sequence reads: CASSPSGGAWETSNQPQHF. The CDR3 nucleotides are TGCGCCAGCAGTCCATCAGGGGGCGCCTGGGAAACTAGCAATCAGCCCCAGCATTTT.

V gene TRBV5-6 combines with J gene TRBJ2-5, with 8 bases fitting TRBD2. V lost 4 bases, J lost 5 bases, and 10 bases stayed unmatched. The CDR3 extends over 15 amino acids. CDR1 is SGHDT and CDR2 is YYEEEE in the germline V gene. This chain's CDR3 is CASSLFGGARETQYF. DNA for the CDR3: TGTGCCAGCAGCCTTTTCGGGGGGGCGAGGGAGACCCAGTACTTC.

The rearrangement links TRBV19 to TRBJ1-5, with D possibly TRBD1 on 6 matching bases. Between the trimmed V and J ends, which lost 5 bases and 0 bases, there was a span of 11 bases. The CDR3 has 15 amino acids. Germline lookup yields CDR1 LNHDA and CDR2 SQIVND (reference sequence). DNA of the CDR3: TGTGCCAGTAGTTGGGACATTTATAGCAATCAGCCCCAGCATTTT. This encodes CASSWDIYSNQPQHF. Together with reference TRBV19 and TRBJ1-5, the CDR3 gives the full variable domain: DGGITQSPKYLFRKEGQNVTLSCEQNLNHDAMYWYRQDPGQGLRLIYYSQIVNDFQKGDIAEGYSVSREKKESFPLTVTSAQKNPTAFYLCASSWDIYSNQPQHFGDGTRLSIL.

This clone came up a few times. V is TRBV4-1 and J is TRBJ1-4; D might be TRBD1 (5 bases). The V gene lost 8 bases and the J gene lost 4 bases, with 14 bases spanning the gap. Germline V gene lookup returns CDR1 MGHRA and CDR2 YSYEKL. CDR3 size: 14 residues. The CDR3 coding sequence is TGCGCCAGCCAAAACCAGGGCCTTAATGAAAAACTGTTTTTT. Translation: CASQNQGLNEKLFF.

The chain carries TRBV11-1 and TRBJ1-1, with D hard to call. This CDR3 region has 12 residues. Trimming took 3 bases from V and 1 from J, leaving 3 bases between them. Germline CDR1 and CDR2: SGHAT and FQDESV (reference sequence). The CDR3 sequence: CASSFSNTEAFF. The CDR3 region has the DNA TGTGCCAGCAGCTTCTCGAACACTGAAGCTTTCTTT.

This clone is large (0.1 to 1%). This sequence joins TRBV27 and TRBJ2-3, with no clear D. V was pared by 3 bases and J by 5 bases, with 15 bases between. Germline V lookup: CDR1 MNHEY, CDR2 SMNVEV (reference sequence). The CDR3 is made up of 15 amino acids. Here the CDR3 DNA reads TGTGCCAGCAGTTTGGCAGCAACTAACGGAGATACGCAGTATTTT. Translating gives CASSLAATNGDTQYF.

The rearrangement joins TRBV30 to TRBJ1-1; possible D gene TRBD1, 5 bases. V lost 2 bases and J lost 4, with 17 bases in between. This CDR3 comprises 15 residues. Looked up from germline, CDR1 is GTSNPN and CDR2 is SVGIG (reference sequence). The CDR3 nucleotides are TGTGCCTGGAGTTCCCCCGGACTGAGGGGCACTGAAGCTTTCTTT. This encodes CAWSSPGLRGTEAFF.

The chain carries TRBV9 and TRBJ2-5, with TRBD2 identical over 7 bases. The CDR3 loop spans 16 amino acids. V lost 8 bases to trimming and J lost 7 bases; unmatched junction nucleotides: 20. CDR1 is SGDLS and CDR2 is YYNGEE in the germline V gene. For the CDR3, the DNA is TGTGCCAGAATCCGAAGGGAGGCGGGGGAGCTGGGGACCCAGTACTTC. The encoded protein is CARIRREAGELGTQYF.

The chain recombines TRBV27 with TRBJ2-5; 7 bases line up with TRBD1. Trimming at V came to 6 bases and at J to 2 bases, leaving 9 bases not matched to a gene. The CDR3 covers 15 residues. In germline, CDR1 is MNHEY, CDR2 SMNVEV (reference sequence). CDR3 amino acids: CASSEYRGHQETQYF. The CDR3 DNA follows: TGTGCCAGCAGCGAATACAGGGGTCATCAAGAGACCCAGTACTTC.

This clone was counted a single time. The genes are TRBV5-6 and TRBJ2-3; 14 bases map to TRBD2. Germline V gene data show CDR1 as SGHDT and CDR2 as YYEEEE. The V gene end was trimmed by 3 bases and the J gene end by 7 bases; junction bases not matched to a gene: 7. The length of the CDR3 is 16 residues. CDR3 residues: CASSSGLAGGAYTQYF. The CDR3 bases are TGTGCCAGCAGCTCCGGACTAGCGGGGGGAGCATATACGCAGTATTTT.